This is a list of T cell receptor beta chains from one sample in a study of OX40 agonist ivuxolimab in advanced cancers. Some clones are missing from TCRdb's copy, which holds only in-frame ones; the method was immunoSEQ multiplex PCR. The sample comprises just over 80,000 clones, about 88% of which are singletons, and 0.72% rests with the top ten. Source: CD4+ or CD8+ T cells sorted from blood, taken in a trial of the OX40 agonist ivuxolimab. The receptors were gathered from an adult with an advanced solid tumor such as melanoma, head and neck, liver or kidney cancer. CDR3s include the opening cysteine and the closing phenylalanine or tryptophan. A D gene is named only where the DNA matches it firmly. Some rows mark clone size as missing; the rest say once, few, many or name a class of expanded clone.

d_gene | j_gene | abundance | v_gene | CDR3nt | CDR3aa
- | TRBJ2-5 | - | TRBV11-2 | TGTGCCAGCAGCGTAGGACACCAAGAGACCCAGTACTTC | CASSVGHQETQYF
- | TRBJ1-5 | - | TRBV30 | TGTGCCTGGAGAACGGGTGGGCAGCCCCAGCATTTT | CAWRTGGQPQHF
- | TRBJ2-4 | once | TRBV18 | TGTGCCAGCTCACCAGCGACGATTCAGTACTTC | CASSPATIQYF
TRBD2 | TRBJ2-3 | - | TRBV11-2 | TGTGCCAGCAGCGTCGGGACTAGCGGGAGGCAAGATACGCAGTATTTT | CASSVGTSGRQDTQYF
- | TRBJ1-1 | medium-sized | TRBV18 | TGTGCCAGCTCACCACAGGGGAACACTGAAGCTTTCTTT | CASSPQGNTEAFF
TRBD2 | TRBJ2-7 | - | TRBV11-2 | TGTGCCAGCAGCTTACGGGGGGGGACCTACGAGCAGTACTTC | CASSLRGGTYEQYF
TRBD2 | TRBJ2-5 | - | TRBV5-1 | TGCGCCAGCAGCTCAGCGGGGGAAGAGACCCAGTACTTC | CASSSAGEETQYF
- | TRBJ1-5 | - | TRBV19 | TGTGCCAGTAGGGGGACTTTAGAAAATCAGCCCCAGCATTTT | CASRGTLENQPQHF
- | TRBJ1-5 | - | TRBV18 | TGTGCCAGCTCACCGGGAGGAAATCAGCCCCAGCATTTT | CASSPGGNQPQHF
TRBD1 | TRBJ2-7 | - | TRBV9 | TGTGCCAGCAGCTTCCGGGACAGGCCGGACGAGCAGTACTTC | CASSFRDRPDEQYF
- | TRBJ2-1 | - | TRBV6-1 | TGTGCCAGCAGTGAACAACAGGTCTACAATGAGCAGTTCTTC | CASSEQQVYNEQFF
- | TRBJ1-4 | once | TRBV6-1 | TGTGCCAGCAGTGAGCGGGTGGGGGCTCTGGAAAAACTGTTTTTT | CASSERVGALEKLFF
TRBD1 | TRBJ1-2 | once | TRBV5-1 | TGCGCCAGCAGCCTTCAAGGTCCCGGACAGGGCTATGGCTACACCTTC | CASSLQGPGQGYGYTF
- | TRBJ1-1 | - | TRBV9 | TGTGCCAGCAGCGTATCACCGGACACTGAAGCTTTCTTT | CASSVSPDTEAFF
TRBD1 | TRBJ2-1 | - | TRBV11-3 | TGTGCCAGCAGCCTACAGTACAGGGGTGCTGAGCAGTTCTTC | CASSLQYRGAEQFF